Shown below are 20 T cell receptor beta chains from a single sample sequenced in a study of blood T cell repertoires in COVID-19. Sequencing was performed with immunoSEQ multiplex PCR; in TCRdb, only in-frame clones are kept and a portion is missing. The sample has approximately 220,000 clones; 86% are singletons. The sample was PBMCs or T cells enriched from blood (not recorded which). The receptors come from a woman between 40 and 55 years old with acute COVID-19.

The genes are TRBV10-1 and TRBJ2-1; TRBD1 is a possible D gene (5 bases). This CDR3 comprises 16 residues. Trimming took off 0 bases at V and 5 bases at J, with 14 bases between the two ends. Germline V gives CDR1 WNHNN, CDR2 SYGVQD (reference sequence). CDR3 nucleotides: TGCGCCAGCAGTGAGTCATGGGGCCGCCCCAACAATGAGCAGTTCTTC. It specifies CASSESWGRPNNEQFF.

This chain links TRBV25-1 with TRBJ2-2, with TRBD1 as a possible D gene (6 bases). CDR1 and CDR2 (germline): MGHDK, SYGVNS. The CDR3 loop spans 16 amino acids. Trimming cost V 3 bases and J 2 bases, with 13 bases left between them. CDR3 protein: CASSDSGQINTGELFF. As DNA, the CDR3 is TGTGCCAGCAGTGATTCTGGACAGATCAACACCGGGGAGCTGTTTTTT.

The V call is TRBV19, the J call TRBJ1-2; no firm D call. V was clipped by 10 bases and J by 8 bases, with 17 bases between them. The CDR3 is 12 amino acids. Germline CDR1 is LNHDA and CDR2 is SQIVND (reference sequence). CDR3 DNA sequence: TGTGCCACCCAATGGATAGCTGGGGGCTACACCTTC. Protein product: CATQWIAGGYTF.

The genes are TRBV5-1 and TRBJ1-2; 8 bases align to TRBD1. This CDR3 spans 15 amino acids. J gave up 5 bases and V 4 bases, and 10 bases lay outside the gene matches. The germline V gene has CDR1 SGHRS and CDR2 YFSETQ. DNA of the CDR3: TGCGCCAGCAGCCTAGGACAGGGTGGATTTTATGGCTACACCTTC. Translation: CASSLGQGGFYGYTF.

DNA for the CDR3: TGTGCCTGGGGGCTTAGTTATAGCAATCAGCCCCAGCATTTT. It codes for CAWGLSYSNQPQHF. V and J are TRBV30 and TRBJ1-5; no firm D call. The CDR3 loop spans 14 amino acids. Trimming pared 5 bases from V and 0 bases from J, leaving 11 bases between. Germline-derived CDR1 and CDR2 are GTSNPN and SVGIG (reference sequence).

The chain uses TRBV6-5 and TRBJ2-7; possibly TRBD2 for D (6 bases). Germline V gene data show CDR1 as MNHEY and CDR2 as SVGAGI. This CDR3 is built from 14 residues. Trimming took off 6 bases at V and 2 bases at J, with 14 bases between the two ends. The CDR3, as DNA: TGTGCCAGCAGGCTCCGGACGGGAGCCTACGAGCAGTACTTC. It yields the protein CASRLRTGAYEQYF.

V is TRBV5-4 and J is TRBJ1-1; D is ambiguous. Trimming shortened V by 0 bases and J by 1 base, and 4 bases separated the two germline ends. The CDR3 consists of 13 residues. Germline CDR1 SGHNT, CDR2 YYREEE (reference sequence). DNA for the CDR3: TGTGCCAGCAGCTTGGCCAGGAACACTGAAGCTTTCTTT. This sequence encodes CASSLARNTEAFF.

The rearrangement uses TRBV18 and TRBJ1-1; tentative D call: TRBD1 (6 bases). CDR3 length: 14 amino acids. Germline assignment: CDR1 KGHSH and CDR2 LQKENI. The germline V and J ends were trimmed by 5 bases and 0 bases, with 10 bases remaining between them. DNA of the CDR3: TGTGCCAGCTCAGTACGGACAGTGAACACTGAAGCTTTCTTT. This sequence encodes CASSVRTVNTEAFF. Together with reference TRBV18 and TRBJ1-1, the CDR3 gives the full variable domain: NAGVMQNPRHLVRRRGQEARLRCSPMKGHSHVYWYRQLPEEGLKFMVYLQKENIIDESGMPKERFSAEFPKEGPSILRIQQVVRGDSAAYFCASSVRTVNTEAFFGQGTRLTVV.

As to this clone: Additional DNA sequences in this sample encode the identical CDR3. This chain links TRBV7-3 with TRBJ2-1; TRBD1 is a possible D gene (7 bases). V was cut by 3 bases and J by 1 base, with 10 bases left in between. The CDR3 runs 15 residues. In germline, CDR1 is SGHTA, CDR2 FQGTGA. CDR3: CASSFSGGSYNEQFF. CDR3 nucleotides: TGTGCCAGCAGCTTTTCAGGGGGGTCCTACAATGAGCAGTTCTTC.

This clone was counted a single time. The chain is built from TRBV6-5 and TRBJ1-1; possibly TRBD1 for D (6 bases). Per the germline V gene, CDR1 is MNHEY and CDR2 is SVGAGI. Between the trimmed V and J ends, which lost 4 bases and 1 base, there was a span of 16 bases. The CDR3 sequence is 16 residues long. CDR3 residues: CASSSSLGARNTEAFF. CDR3 bases: TGTGCCAGCAGTTCATCCCTGGGGGCAAGGAACACTGAAGCTTTCTTT.

The chain has TRBV5-4 and TRBJ2-7, with 7 positions matching TRBD1. J was trimmed by 5 bases and V by 4 bases; bases with no gene match: 9. CDR1 is SGHNT, CDR2 YYREEE, per germline (reference sequence). CDR3 length equals 14 residues. The CDR3 nucleotides are TGTGCCAGCAGCACCGACAGGGATCGTAACGAGCAGTACGTC. Its translation: CASSTDRDRNEQYV.

The chain links TRBV5-4 to TRBJ2-1, with 9 bases identical to TRBD2. V dropped 1 base and J dropped 8; count of bases not matched to a gene: 1. The germline V gene encodes CDR1 SGHNT and CDR2 YYREEE (reference sequence). The CDR3 is 13 amino acids. The CDR3 DNA reads TGTGCCAGCAGCTTGCGGACTAGCGATGAGCAGTTCTTC. As protein: CASSLRTSDEQFF.

The chain links TRBV18 to TRBJ1-1, with a tentative D call TRBD1 (6 bases). V was clipped by 5 bases and J by 1 base, with 11 bases between them. This CDR3 spans 14 amino acids. Per germline, CDR1 KGHSH and CDR2 LQKENI. The chain's CDR3 is CASSIQGTNTEAFF. CDR3 bases: TGTGCCAGCTCAATTCAGGGGACGAACACTGAAGCTTTCTTT.

The chain couples TRBV25-1 to TRBJ2-3, with 9 bases matching TRBD1. Trimming took 4 bases from V and 4 from J; bases not matched to a gene: 6. The length of the CDR3 is 15 residues. CDR1 is MGHDK and CDR2 is SYGVNS in the germline V gene. The CDR3 DNA reads TGTGCCAGCAGTGCCCCGGGACAGGGTCCAGATACGCAGTATTTT. This gives the protein CASSAPGQGPDTQYF.

This clone appeared a single time. The chain carries TRBV7-9 and TRBJ1-2; D may be TRBD1 (5 bases). Germline V lookup: CDR1 SEHNR, CDR2 FQNEAQ (reference sequence). The CDR3 length is 11 residues. V was shortened by 10 bases and J by 8 bases, with 14 bases between the two germline ends. In DNA form, the CDR3 reads TGTGCCATCGAGACAGTCCGGGGCTACACCTTC. Translation gives CAIETVRGYTF.

V usage is TRBV5-8 and J usage is TRBJ1-1; D unresolved. The CDR3 consists of 17 residues. Per the germline V gene, CDR1 is SGHTS and CDR2 is YDEGEE. V dropped 0 bases and J dropped 0 bases, with 15 bases sitting between them. This chain's CDR3 is CASSLAWTERVNTEAFF. The CDR3, as DNA: TGTGCCAGCAGCTTGGCGTGGACGGAGAGGGTGAACACTGAAGCTTTCTTT.

The chain has TRBV19 and TRBJ1-2; 8 bases are shared with TRBD1. There are 13 residues in the CDR3. V lost 9 bases to trimming and J lost 4 bases; unmatched junction nucleotides: 7. Germline V lookup: CDR1 LNHDA, CDR2 SQIVND (reference sequence). CDR3 protein: CASQDREAYGYTF. DNA for the CDR3: TGTGCCAGCCAGGACAGGGAGGCCTATGGCTACACCTTC.

Of note for this clone: One end of the junction varies from germline; a read error may be responsible. V and J are TRBV7-7 and TRBJ2-1; D is possibly TRBD2 (5 bases). The CDR3 runs to 15 residues. Germline CDR1 SSHAT, CDR2 FNYEAQ (reference sequence). CDR3 loop: CASSLDQSGYNEQFF. Here the CDR3 DNA reads TGTGCTAGCAGCTTAGATCAGAGCGGCTACAATGAGCAGTTCTTC.

V gene TRBV30 combines with J gene TRBJ1-2; the match to TRBD1 covers 8 bases. Germline-derived CDR1 and CDR2 are GTSNPN and SVGIG (reference sequence). The J segment lost 5 bases and the V segment lost 5 bases, leaving 10 bases of the junction unmatched. The CDR3 loop spans 14 amino acids. The CDR3 is CAWGQGALGYGYTF. CDR3 coding DNA: TGTGCCTGGGGTCAGGGGGCTCTCGGGTATGGCTACACCTTC.

J is TRBJ2-5 and V is TRBV19, with TRBD2 matching over 7 bases. The CDR3 length is 13 residues. Germline CDR1 LNHDA, CDR2 SQIVND (reference sequence). V lost 6 bases, J lost 5 bases, and 6 bases stayed unmatched. Here the CDR3 DNA reads TGTGCCAGTAGCCGGACGGGGGGTGAGACCCAGTACTTC. The encoded protein is CASSRTGGETQYF.